This T cell receptor (beta chain) was recovered during a study of beta chain features in type 1 diabetes. Findings of the study overall: Amplification by PCR could prefer shorter templates, with the same effect in patients and controls. Patients' naive, central memory and Treg TCRB repertoires seemed closer to one another than those of healthy donors. TCRB CDR3s were moderately but significantly shorter in Type 1 diabetes patients in all four CD4+ subsets.

Germline V gives CDR1 LNHDA, CDR2 SQIVND (reference sequence). Trimming shortened V by 3 bases and J by 6 bases, and 9 bases separated the two germline ends. This CDR3 is built from 12 residues. This clone was observed at least ten times. Its specificity is unknown. Additional DNA sequences in this sample encode the identical CDR3. The entirety of the isolated RNA underwent reverse transcription, so expressed TCRB transcripts were sequenced. Only in-frame clones appear in the TCRdb table, and some are missing; sequencing was by immunoSEQ multiplex PCR. In the table there are more than 300,000 clones, roughly 8% of which are singletons.

Sequencing input: central memory CD4+ T cells from blood. The source is a woman aged 18-30 years in good health. The chain joins TRBV19 to TRBJ2-7; tentatively, D is TRBD1 or TRBD2 (6 bases each). As DNA, the CDR3 is TGTGCCAGTAGTATCAAGGGGGGCGAGCAGTACTTC. Translation: CASSIKGGEQYF. Full variable domain (rest looked up from reference TRBV19 and TRBJ2-7): DGGITQSPKYLFRKEGQNVTLSCEQNLNHDAMYWYRQDPGQGLRLIYYSQIVNDFQKGDIAEGYSVSREKKESFPLTVTSAQKNPTAFYLCASSIKGGEQYFGPGTRLTVT.